The clone carrying this T cell receptor beta chain was seen at least ten times. Preparation of the TCRbeta library involved a method that used unique molecular identifiers. TCRdb re-analysed the PCR reads in MiXCR, keeping a single row per CDR3 protein. In the table there are about 600,000 distinct CDR3 sequences, about 10% of which are singletons. Germline V CDR1 and CDR2: DFQATT, SNEGSKA (reference sequence). This CDR3 has 17 amino acids. Trimming took 3 bases from V and 2 from J; bases not matched to a gene: 12. This entry belongs to a study of T-cell reconstitution after alpha-beta-depleted transplantation in children.

This clonotype was obtained from a human donor who donated a stem cell graft to a child with acute myeloid leukemia. This sample comprised PBMCs from the stem cell graft donor, obtained from the stem cell graft. J is TRBJ2-1 and V is TRBV20-1; TRBD2 agrees at 8 bases. The DNA for the CDR3 is TGCAGTGCTAGTGGGGCGGGAGGATTAACACCCTACAATGAGCAGTTCTTC. Amino acids: CSASGAGGLTPYNEQFF.